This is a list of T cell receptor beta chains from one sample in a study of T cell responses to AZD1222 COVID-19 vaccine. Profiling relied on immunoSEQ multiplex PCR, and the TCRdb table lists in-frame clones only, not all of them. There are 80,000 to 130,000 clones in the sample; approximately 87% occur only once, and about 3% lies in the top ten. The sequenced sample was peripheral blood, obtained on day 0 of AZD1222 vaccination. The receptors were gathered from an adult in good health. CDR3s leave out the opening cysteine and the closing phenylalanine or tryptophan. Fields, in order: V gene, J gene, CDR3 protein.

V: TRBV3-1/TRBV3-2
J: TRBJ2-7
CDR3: ASSQGYRAEQY

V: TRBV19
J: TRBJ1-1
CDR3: ASSIGPNTEAF

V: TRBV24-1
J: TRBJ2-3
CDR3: ATSDPLGGRSTDTQY

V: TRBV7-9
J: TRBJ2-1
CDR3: ASSLAHLNNEQF

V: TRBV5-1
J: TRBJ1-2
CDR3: ASSLVGLDYGYT

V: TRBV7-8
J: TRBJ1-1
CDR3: ASSFRTGTGESTEAF

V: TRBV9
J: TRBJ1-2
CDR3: ASSAGGHGDYGYT

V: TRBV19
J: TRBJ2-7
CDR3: ASSLGPWGEQY

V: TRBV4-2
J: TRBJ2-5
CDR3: ASSQASSGVQETQY

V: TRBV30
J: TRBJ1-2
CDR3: AWMRDRPYGYT

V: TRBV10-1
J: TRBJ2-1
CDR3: ASSPRGPGTSGDNEQF

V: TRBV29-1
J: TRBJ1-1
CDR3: SVGQGSNTEAF

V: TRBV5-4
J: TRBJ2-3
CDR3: ASSPESGTDTQY

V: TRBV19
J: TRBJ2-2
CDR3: ASSIPPGELF

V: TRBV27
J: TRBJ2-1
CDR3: ASSLSFAGGTYNEQF

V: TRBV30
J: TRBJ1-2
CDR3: AWSVRRTTNYGYT

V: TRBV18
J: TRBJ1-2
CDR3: ASSPSGTGDYGYT

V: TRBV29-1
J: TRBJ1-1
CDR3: SVGGSVGNTEAF

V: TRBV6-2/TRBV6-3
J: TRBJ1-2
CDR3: ASSYVGADGYT

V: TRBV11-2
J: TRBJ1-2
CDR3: ASSFSRQGYGYT

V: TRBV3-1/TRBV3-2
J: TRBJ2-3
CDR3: ASSQDRVMLAGEDTQY

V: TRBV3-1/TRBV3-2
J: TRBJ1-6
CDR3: ASSHLGQRYSPLH

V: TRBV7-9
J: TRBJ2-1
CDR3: AGNEQF

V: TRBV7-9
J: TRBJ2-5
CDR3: ASSSWREAPGETQY

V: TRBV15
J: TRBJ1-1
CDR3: ATSKPGGLNTEAF

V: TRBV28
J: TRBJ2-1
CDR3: ASSEAGFRASYNEQF

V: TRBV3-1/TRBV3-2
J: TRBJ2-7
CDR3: ASSHQWTGGAEQY

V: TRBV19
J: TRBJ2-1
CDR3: ASSTRRGGYNEQF

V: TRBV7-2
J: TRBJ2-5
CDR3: ASSSSGARETQY

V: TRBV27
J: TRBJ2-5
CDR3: ASSLQGETQY

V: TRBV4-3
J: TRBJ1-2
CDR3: ASSHNRATNYGYT

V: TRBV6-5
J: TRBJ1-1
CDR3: ASSWRTATKNTEAF

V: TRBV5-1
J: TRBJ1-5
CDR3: ASSRDSNQPQH

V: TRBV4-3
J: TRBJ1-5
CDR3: ASSQVWGDSNQPQH

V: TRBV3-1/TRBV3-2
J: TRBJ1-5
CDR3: ASSRVSGQPQH

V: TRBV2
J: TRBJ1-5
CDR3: ASRATGNQPQH

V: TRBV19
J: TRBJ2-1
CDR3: ASSRLAGVNEQF

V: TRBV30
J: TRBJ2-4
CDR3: AWGGKGWEKNIQY

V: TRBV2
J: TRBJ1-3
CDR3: ASSESGSGNTIY

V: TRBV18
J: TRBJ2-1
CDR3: ASSPVTSRNEQF

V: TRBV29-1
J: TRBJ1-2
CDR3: SVRSGTGGYGYT

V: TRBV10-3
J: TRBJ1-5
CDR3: AISEDGAEGQPQH